Presented here are 18 T cell receptor beta chains from one specimen sequenced in a study of OX40 agonist ivuxolimab in advanced cancers. Produced via immunoSEQ multiplex PCR; TCRdb's table is partial and in-frame only. The data hold 34,000 or so clones, with 80% to 90% observed a single time. This material consisted of CD4+ or CD8+ T cells sorted from blood, taken in a trial of the OX40 agonist ivuxolimab. The receptor source for this set is an adult with an advanced solid tumor such as melanoma, head and neck, liver or kidney cancer.

The CDR3 here is CASTDVRGNTEAFF. The DNA for the CDR3 is TGTGCCAGCACCGACGTAAGGGGGAACACTGAAGCTTTCTTT. The chain couples TRBV28 to TRBJ1-1, with D possibly TRBD1 on 5 matching bases. Trimming pared 7 bases from V and 1 base from J, leaving 13 bases between. Germline V gives CDR1 MDHEN, CDR2 SYDVKM. CDR3 length equals 14 residues.

The V gene is TRBV5-4, the J gene TRBJ2-7; TRBD1 aligns across 8 bases. There are 15 residues in the CDR3. J lost 6 bases, V lost 2 bases, and 10 bases had no gene match. CDR1 and CDR2 from the germline V gene are SGHNT and YYREEE (reference sequence). The CDR3, as DNA: TGTGCCAGCAGCTTAGGGACAGGACAGGGCGGCGAGCAGTACTTC. Translating gives CASSLGTGQGGEQYF.

This chain joins TRBV6-5 and TRBJ2-7; D unresolved. From germline, CDR1 is MNHEY and CDR2 SVGAGI. The CDR3 extends over 14 amino acids. The V gene lost 5 bases and the J gene lost 4 bases, with 15 bases spanning the gap. CDR3 nucleotide sequence: TGTGCCAGCAGTGAAGGCACTTCTCATTACGAGCAGTACTTC. It translates to CASSEGTSHYEQYF.

Here the CDR3 DNA reads TGTGCCAGCAGCTCGGGACAGGGAAACACTGAAGCTTTCTTT. This codes for CASSSGQGNTEAFF. V is TRBV2 and J is TRBJ1-1; 9 bases agree with TRBD1. Losses at the gene ends were 6 bases for V and 2 bases for J; bases not matched to a gene: 4. The germline CDR1 and CDR2 sequences are SNHLY and FYNNEI. The CDR3 is made up of 14 amino acids.

J is TRBJ1-2 and V is TRBV14, with D uncertain. Trimming removed 0 bases at V and 6 bases at J, with 14 bases between. Germline values: CDR1 SGHDN, CDR2 FVKESK. This CDR3 has 15 residues. For the CDR3, the DNA is TGTGCCAGCAGCCAAGATCCGGTCCCGGGGAATGGCTACACCTTC. Its protein product is CASSQDPVPGNGYTF.

The sample holds a few counts of this clone. The chain joins TRBV7-9 to TRBJ2-7; the D is unclear. The CDR3 contains 11 residues. V gave up 5 bases and J gave up 3 bases, with 5 bases separating them. The germline V gene has CDR1 SEHNR and CDR2 FQNEAQ (reference sequence). The CDR3 sequence is CASSIGYEQYF. The CDR3 nucleotides are TGTGCCAGCAGCATCGGCTACGAGCAGTACTTC.

This clone has only a few counts. V and J are TRBV7-9 and TRBJ2-5; a weak D match, TRBD1 (5 bases). Trimming removed 5 bases at V and 5 bases at J, with 12 bases between. CDR3 length: 13 amino acids. Per germline, CDR1 SEHNR and CDR2 FQNEAQ (reference sequence). The CDR3 nucleotides read TGTGCCAGCAGCATGGACACCGGGGAGACCCAGTACTTC. Its translation is CASSMDTGETQYF.

The rearrangement uses TRBV5-1 and TRBJ2-3, with 9 positions matching TRBD1. V shed 4 bases, J shed 5 bases, and the junction held 5 bases outside the gene matches. CDR1 is SGHRS and CDR2 is YFSETQ in the germline V gene. CDR3 size: 14 residues. CDR3 in amino acids: CASSTGQGRDTQYF. CDR3 in DNA: TGCGCCAGCAGCACAGGACAGGGGAGAGATACGCAGTATTTT. The variable domain in full, completed from reference TRBV5-1 and TRBJ2-3, reads KAGVTQTPRYLIKTRGQQVTLSCSPISGHRSVSWYQQTPGQGLQFLFEYFSETQRNKGNFPGRFSGRQFSNSRSEMNVSTLELGDSALYLCASSTGQGRDTQYFGPGTRLTVL.

V is TRBV27 and J is TRBJ2-7; TRBD1 agrees at 9 bases. Trimming removed 2 bases from V and 9 bases from J; junction bases left unmatched: 8. In germline, CDR1 is MNHEY, CDR2 SMNVEV (reference sequence). The CDR3 covers 14 residues. The CDR3 region has the DNA TGTGCCAGCAGTTTAAGGGACAGGGTTCGCGGGCAGTACTTC. Translated, it gives CASSLRDRVRGQYF.

The genes are TRBV9 and TRBJ2-7; TRBD2 is a possible D gene (5 bases). Germline CDR1 SGDLS, CDR2 YYNGEE. The CDR3 consists of 14 residues. Trimming took 0 bases from V and 4 from J, leaving 11 bases between them. CDR3: CASSVGLRDYEQYF. CDR3 DNA: TGTGCCAGCAGCGTAGGCTTGAGGGATTACGAGCAGTACTTC.

The chain carries TRBV14 and TRBJ1-4; D is unresolved. V was pared by 0 bases and J by 3 bases, with 8 bases between. The CDR3 runs 15 residues. In germline, CDR1 is SGHDN, CDR2 FVKESK. CDR3 sequence (DNA): TGTGCCAGCAGCCAAGATGGGGTTTCTAATGAAAAACTGTTTTTT. It translates to CASSQDGVSNEKLFF.

This clone was seen more than once but under ten times. V is TRBV16 and J is TRBJ2-7; D tentatively fits TRBD1 or TRBD2 (5 bases each). Germline CDR1 is KGHSY and CDR2 is FQNENV. The CDR3 runs 16 residues. The V and J ends lost 4 bases and 6 bases respectively, with 22 bases between them. In nucleotides, the CDR3 is TGTGCCAGCAGCCTCGGAGGATACCAGGGCGGAGGCGAGCAGTACTTC. Translation: CASSLGGYQGGGEQYF.

The chain links TRBV4-1 to TRBJ2-7; TRBD1 is a possible D gene (6 bases). CDR3 size: 17 residues. Trimming cost V 2 bases and J 3 bases, with 20 bases left between them. Germline loops: CDR1 MGHRA, CDR2 YSYEKL. In DNA form, the CDR3 reads TGCGCCAGCAGCCAAACCCCACTAGGGGGACCAGACTACGAGCAGTACTTC. Translated, it gives CASSQTPLGGPDYEQYF.

This clone was recorded a few times. The V call is TRBV11-2, the J call TRBJ1-6; 7 bases fit TRBD1. The V segment lost 4 bases and the J segment 7 bases; nucleotides outside the gene matches: 4. This CDR3 comprises 14 residues. The germline CDR1 and CDR2 sequences are SGHAT and FQNNGV. CDR3: CASSSGQTNSPLHF. CDR3 in DNA: TGTGCCAGCAGCTCGGGACAGACCAATTCACCCCTCCACTTT.

The chain recombines TRBV6-4 with TRBJ1-2; TRBD1 matches 9 bases. The CDR3 is 15 amino acids. The junction had 10 bases not matched to a gene; V was cut back by 4 bases and J by 7 bases. Germline V gene data show CDR1 as MRHNA and CDR2 as SNTAGT. The DNA of the CDR3 is TGTGCCAGCAGTGCTTGGACAGGGGAAAGCAGTGGCTACACCTTC. It yields the protein CASSAWTGESSGYTF.

As concerns this clone: A read error may account for a junction end that differs from germline. The genes are TRBV7-7 and TRBJ2-3; D remains ambiguous. The CDR3 runs 14 residues. CDR1 is SSHAT, CDR2 FNYEAQ, per germline (reference sequence). CDR3 residues: CASSLDTSTDTQYF. As DNA, the CDR3 is TGTGCTAGCAGCTTAGATACTAGCACAGATACGCAGTATTTT.

The chain links TRBV19 to TRBJ1-1, with D uncertain. The CDR3 is made up of 10 amino acids. The V and J ends lost 7 bases and 7 bases respectively, with 7 bases between them. Germline V gives CDR1 LNHDA, CDR2 SQIVND (reference sequence). CDR3 protein: CASKECEAFF. CDR3 in DNA: TGTGCCAGTAAGGAATGTGAAGCTTTCTTT.

This sequence joins TRBV11-1 and TRBJ2-7, with D hard to call. Germline V gene lookup returns CDR1 SGHAT and CDR2 FQDESV (reference sequence). Trimming cost V 5 bases and J 5 bases, with 13 bases left between them. The CDR3 runs to 13 residues. The CDR3 spells CASSHPANDEQYF. CDR3 nucleotides: TGTGCCAGCAGCCACCCAGCCAACGACGAGCAGTACTTC. Filled out from reference TRBV11-1 and TRBJ2-7, the complete variable domain reads EAEVAQSPRYKITEKSQAVAFWCDPISGHATLYWYRQILGQGPELLVQFQDESVVDDSQLPKDRFSAERLKGVDSTLKIQPAELGDSAMYLCASSHPANDEQYFGPGTRLTVT.